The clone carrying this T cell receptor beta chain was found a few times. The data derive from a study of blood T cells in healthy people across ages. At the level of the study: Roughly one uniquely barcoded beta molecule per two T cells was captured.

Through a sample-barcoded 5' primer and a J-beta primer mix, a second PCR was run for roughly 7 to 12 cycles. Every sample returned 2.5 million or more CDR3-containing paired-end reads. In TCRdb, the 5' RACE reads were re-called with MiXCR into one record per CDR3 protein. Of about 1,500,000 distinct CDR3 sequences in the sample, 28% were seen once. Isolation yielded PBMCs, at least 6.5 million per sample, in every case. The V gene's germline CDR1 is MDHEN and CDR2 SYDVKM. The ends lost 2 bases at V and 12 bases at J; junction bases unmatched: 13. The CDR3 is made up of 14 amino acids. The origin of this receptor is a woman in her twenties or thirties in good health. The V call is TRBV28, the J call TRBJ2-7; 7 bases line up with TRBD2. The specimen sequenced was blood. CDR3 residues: CASSLNPPLREGYF. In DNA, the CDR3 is TGTGCCAGCAGTTTAAATCCCCCCCTCAGGGAGGGGTACTTC.